One and the same sample provided the 27 T cell receptor beta chains below, sequenced in a study of blood T cells in healthy people across ages. Primed by a sample-barcoded 5' primer and a J-beta primer mix, a second PCR proceeded for 7 to 11 cycles. TCRdb analysed the 5' RACE reads with MiXCR anew, one entry per CDR3 protein. The sample has hundreds of thousands of distinct CDR3 sequences; 25% to 30% are singletons. What was sequenced was blood. The receptor source for this set is a woman over 75 in good health.

This clonotype was picked up many times. The rearrangement links TRBV20-1 to TRBJ1-5, with 7 bases that match TRBD1. V shed 3 bases, J shed 0 bases, and the junction held 2 bases outside the gene matches. The germline V gene has CDR1 DFQATT and CDR2 SNEGSKA (reference sequence). The length of the CDR3 is 14 residues. CDR3 DNA sequence: TGCAGTGCTAGCACAGGGGCTAGCAATCAGCCCCAGCATTTT. As protein: CSASTGASNQPQHF.

This clonotype was seen repeatedly, ten times or more. This sequence joins TRBV4-3 and TRBJ1-2; no firm D call. Trimming left V 1 base short and J 7 bases short, with 19 bases between. CDR1 LGHNA and CDR2 YSLEER come from the germline V gene. This CDR3 comprises 16 residues. CDR3 loop: CASSQVELGPPSGYTF. In DNA, the CDR3 is TGCGCCAGCAGCCAAGTGGAGCTAGGGCCTCCCTCTGGCTACACCTTC.

In this sample, this clonotype turned up once. This may come from a read error, since a much larger clone is one base off. The V and J genes are TRBV29-1 and TRBJ1-1; D gene ambiguous. Germline V gene data show CDR1 as SQVTM and CDR2 as ANQGSEA. The CDR3 is 13 residues long. V lost 4 bases to trimming and J lost 3 bases, with 12 bases between them. The CDR3 protein is CSVGPVGDTEAFF. The CDR3 DNA follows: TGCAGCGTTGGGCCGGTCGGTGACACTGAAGCTTTCTTT.

With regard to this clonotype: A much larger clone lies one base from this, so it may be a read error. V usage is TRBV7-8 and J usage is TRBJ1-1; D remains ambiguous. Germline assignment: CDR1 SGHVS and CDR2 FQNEAQ. This CDR3 spans 14 amino acids. Trimming left V 1 base short and J 0 bases short, with 6 bases between. CDR3 sequence: CASSLERVNTEAFF. In DNA form, the CDR3 reads TGTGCCAGCAGCTTAGAAAGGGTGAACACTGAAGCTTTCTTT.

Ten or more counts support this clonotype. CDR3 sequence: CASRSPGLGYEQYF. The CDR3 DNA is TGTGCCAGCAGGTCCCCGGGACTAGGCTACGAGCAGTACTTC. The V gene is TRBV7-2, the J gene TRBJ2-7; TRBD2 matches at 8 bases. V was clipped by 6 bases and J by 3 bases; unmatched bases: 7. CDR3 length: 14 residues. Germline V gives CDR1 SGHTA, CDR2 FQGNSA.

With respect to this clonotype: The junction differs from germline at one of its ends, possibly a read error. The V gene is TRBV12-3 or TRBV12-4, the J gene TRBJ2-7; possibly TRBD1 for D (5 bases). This CDR3 region has 16 residues. CDR3 residues: CASSISRAGYSYEQYF. The CDR3 nucleotides read TGTGCCAGCAGTATATCACGGGCAGGGTACTCCTACGAGCAGTATTTC.

Concerning this clonotype itself: This clone may be a read error of a much larger clone one base away. The chain uses TRBV25-1 and TRBJ2-5; D might be TRBD2 (5 bases). Germline V gene data show CDR1 as MGHDK and CDR2 as SYGVNS. This CDR3 region has 14 residues. CDR3 nucleotides: TGTGCCAGCGGTGAACCCGGGGTCCAAGAGACCCAGTACTTC. This sequence encodes CASGEPGVQETQYF.

There are many counts of this clonotype. This rearrangement joins TRBV9 to TRBJ2-7; maybe TRBD2 (5 bases). The CDR3 has 15 amino acids. The V end was cut by 1 base, the J end by 3 bases, with 14 bases between. The V gene's germline CDR1 is SGDLS and CDR2 YYNGEE. As DNA, the CDR3 is TGTGCCAGCAGCGTAAGCCCGAGGGTGGACTACGAGCAGTACTTC. Protein sequence: CASSVSPRVDYEQYF. Drawing the rest from reference TRBV9 and TRBJ2-7, the complete variable domain is DSGVTQTPKHLITATGQRVTLRCSPRSGDLSVYWYQQSLDQGLQFLIQYYNGEERAKGNILERFSAQQFPDLHSELNLSSLELGDSALYFCASSVSPRVDYEQYFGPGTRLTVT.

As concerns this clonotype: Relative to the germline gene, one junction end is altered; a read error may explain this. The genes are TRBV12-3 or TRBV12-4 and TRBJ2-1; D may be TRBD1 or TRBD2 (5 bases each). CDR3 length equals 15 residues. The CDR3, as DNA: TGTGCCAGCAGTTTAGGGGACCTAGGTGGCAATGAGCAGGTCTTC. Translation gives CASSLGDLGGNEQVF.

A remark on this clonotype: A single base separates this from a much larger clone, so it may be a read error. The chain has TRBV7-9 and TRBJ1-2; 8 nucleotides line up with TRBD1. The CDR3 covers 16 residues. CDR1 and CDR2 from the germline V gene are SEHNR and FQNEAQ (reference sequence). The DNA of the CDR3 is TGTACCAGCAGCTTCATACCGACAGGGGCCAACTATGGCTACACCTTC. It encodes CTSSFIPTGANYGYTF.

This clonotype showed up many times. The V gene is TRBV25-1, the J gene TRBJ2-7, with 7 nucleotides matching TRBD2. The germline gives CDR1 MGHDK, CDR2 SYGVNS. J gave up 5 bases and V 4 bases, and 11 bases lay outside the gene matches. The CDR3 covers 15 residues. Here the CDR3 reads CASSGARVRGDEQYF. Written as DNA, the CDR3 is TGTGCCAGCAGTGGGGCGAGGGTTCGGGGGGACGAGCAGTACTTC.

This clonotype was picked up many times. This chain joins TRBV28 and TRBJ2-7; D is unresolved. There are 13 residues in the CDR3. Germline V gene data show CDR1 as MDHEN and CDR2 as SYDVKM. Trimming left V 5 bases short and J 2 bases short, with 10 bases between. CDR3 nucleotides: TGTGCCAGCAGTAAGAGTGGACCCTACGAGCAGTACTTC. Translating it yields CASSKSGPYEQYF.

Turning to this clonotype: Relative to the germline gene, one junction end is altered; a read error may explain this. This chain connects TRBV7-8 to TRBJ2-1; D is perhaps TRBD2 (5 bases). Looked up from germline, CDR1 is SGHVS and CDR2 is FQNEAQ. This CDR3 is built from 14 residues. The CDR3: CASSLWTDYNGQFF. The CDR3, as DNA: TGTGCCAGCAGCTTGTGGACTGATTACAATGGGCAGTTCTTC.

This clonotype was recorded many times. The chain combines TRBV24-1 with TRBJ2-3, with TRBD2 matching 7 bases. V shed 1 base, J shed 2 bases, and the junction held 2 bases outside the gene matches. This CDR3 has 15 amino acids. Germline V CDR1 and CDR2: KGHDR, SFDVKD. This CDR3 is CATSDFRDYTDTQYF. The CDR3 bases are TGTGCCACCAGTGATTTTCGGGACTACACAGATACGCAGTATTTT.

The sample holds many counts of this clonotype. The chain carries TRBV5-8 and TRBJ1-5; no clear D. Germline V gene sequence: CDR1 SGHTS, CDR2 YDEGEE. CDR3 length: 15 residues. V lost 4 bases and J lost 4, with 15 bases in between. The CDR3 nucleotides are TGTGCCAGCAGCCCCGAGGGTATAGGTAATCAGCCCCAGCATTTT. Protein sequence: CASSPEGIGNQPQHF.

As for this clonotype: Given a much more abundant clone one base away, this may be a read error. V is TRBV7-6 and J is TRBJ2-7; the D gene is possibly TRBD2 (6 bases). The V gene lost 1 base and the J gene lost 3 bases, with 10 bases spanning the gap. In germline, CDR1 is SGHVS, CDR2 FNYEAQ. The CDR3 loop spans 14 amino acids. The chain's CDR3 is CASSLEDYRYEQYF. CDR3 DNA: TGTGCCAGCAGCTTAGAGGACTACCGCTACGAGCAGTACTTC. The whole variable domain, remainder taken from reference TRBV7-6 and TRBJ2-7, is GAGVSQSPRYKVTKRGQDVALRCDPISGHVSLYWYRQALGQGPEFLTYFNYEAQQDKSGLPNDRFSAERPEGSISTLTIQRTEQRDSAMYRCASSLEDYRYEQYFGPGTRLTVT.

On this clonotype: Sequence at one end of the junction differs from germline and may be a read error. The CDR3 coding sequence is TGTGCCAGCAGCTTAGGGGGGACTAGCGGGGGCTACAATGAGCTGTTCTTC. Translating it yields CASSLGGTSGGYNELFF. The gene calls are TRBV7-6 and TRBJ2-1, with 14 bases matching TRBD2. Germline CDR1 SGHVS, CDR2 FNYEAQ. CDR3 length: 17 amino acids.

This clonotype was seen at least ten times. The chain combines TRBV24-1 with TRBJ1-2; D is undetermined. The CDR3 has 13 amino acids. V dropped 9 bases and J dropped 7 bases, with 17 bases sitting between them. Germline CDR1 KGHDR, CDR2 SFDVKD. CDR3 nucleotide sequence: TGTGCCACCGGCACACGGACGGGTGGTGGCTACACCTTC. Translation: CATGTRTGGGYTF.

Turning to this clonotype: Since a much larger clone is just one base distant, this may be a read error. The rearrangement links TRBV20-1 to TRBJ1-4, with D tentatively TRBD1 (5 bases). The CDR3 sequence is 15 residues long. In germline, CDR1 is DFQATT, CDR2 SNEGSKA (reference sequence). Trimming left V 5 bases short and J 8 bases short, with 21 bases between. The CDR3 DNA is TGCAGTGCTTTGGTCATGGGAGGGGCAGGGGAAAAACTGTTTTTT. This encodes CSALVMGGAGEKLFF.

On this clonotype: This clone may be a read error of a much larger clone one base away. The V gene is TRBV5-5, the J gene TRBJ2-5; a possible D gene is TRBD2 (5 bases). The V end was cut by 4 bases, the J end by 11 bases, with 15 bases between. Per germline, CDR1 SGHKS and CDR2 YYEKEE (reference sequence). The CDR3 length is 12 residues. In nucleotides, the CDR3 is TGTGCCAGCAGCATCCCCGGGGATGAGCAGTACTTC. Its translation is CASSIPGDEQYF.

There are many counts of this clonotype. The gene calls are TRBV28 and TRBJ1-2; D is undetermined. CDR3 size: 12 residues. Trimming pared 10 bases from V and 0 bases from J, leaving 9 bases between. Germline V gives CDR1 MDHEN, CDR2 SYDVKM. CDR3 loop: CAIRVPNYGYTF. The DNA of the CDR3 is TGTGCCATCAGAGTCCCTAACTATGGCTACACCTTC.

V is TRBV28 and J is TRBJ2-1, with 9 bases matching TRBD1. After removal of 10 bases from V and 7 bases from J, the junction contained 14 bases not matched to a gene. Germline V lookup: CDR1 MDHEN, CDR2 SYDVKM. The CDR3 length is 15 residues. Here the CDR3 DNA reads TGTGCCACCTCACTTACCGGGACAGGGAAGAATGAGCAGTTCTTC. Its protein product is CATSLTGTGKNEQFF.

The genes are TRBV21-1 and TRBJ1-2. TRBV21-1 is listed as a pseudogene. This CDR3 contains 15 residues. The CDR3 protein is CASSKSRFNGYGYTF. The CDR3 region has the DNA TGTGCCAGCAGCAAGAGCCGGTTCAACGGCTATGGCTACACCTTC.

The sample holds many counts of this clonotype. V is TRBV11-2 and J is TRBJ2-5; D might be TRBD1 (5 bases). Germline CDR1 and CDR2: SGHAT and FQNNGV. Trimming removed 3 bases at V and 1 base at J, with 15 bases between. This CDR3 has 16 residues. The CDR3 sequence: CASSFRAIVGQETQYF. The CDR3 DNA is TGTGCCAGCAGCTTCAGGGCTATAGTGGGCCAAGAGACCCAGTACTTC.

This clonotype turned up a few times. J is TRBJ1-6 and V is TRBV9; D ambiguous. CDR3 size: 16 residues. The germline gives CDR1 SGDLS, CDR2 YYNGEE. With 2 bases removed from V and 8 bases from J, the gap between germline ends came to 17 bases. CDR3 in amino acids: CASSVGVRLLDSPLHF. Here the CDR3 DNA reads TGTGCCAGCAGCGTGGGCGTGAGGCTACTTGATTCACCCCTCCACTTT.

This clonotype came up many times. The V gene is TRBV20-1, the J gene TRBJ2-1; weak D call: TRBD2 (5 bases). The ends were cut back, 4 bases at V and 6 bases at J, with 13 bases in the middle. CDR1 and CDR2 from the germline V gene are DFQATT and SNEGSKA (reference sequence). The CDR3 runs to 13 residues. CDR3 DNA: TGCAGTGCTACGGGGTCTCAGACCAATGAGCAGTTCTTC. Protein product: CSATGSQTNEQFF.

This clonotype was seen many times. J is TRBJ1-2 and V is TRBV18; D may be TRBD1 (5 bases). CDR3 length: 15 residues. CDR1 KGHSH and CDR2 LQKENI come from the germline V gene. Trimming shortened V by 0 bases and J by 9 bases, and 17 bases separated the two germline ends. CDR3: CASSPPNGRGDSYTF. As DNA, the CDR3 is TGTGCCAGCTCACCACCTAATGGTCGAGGGGATAGCTACACCTTC.